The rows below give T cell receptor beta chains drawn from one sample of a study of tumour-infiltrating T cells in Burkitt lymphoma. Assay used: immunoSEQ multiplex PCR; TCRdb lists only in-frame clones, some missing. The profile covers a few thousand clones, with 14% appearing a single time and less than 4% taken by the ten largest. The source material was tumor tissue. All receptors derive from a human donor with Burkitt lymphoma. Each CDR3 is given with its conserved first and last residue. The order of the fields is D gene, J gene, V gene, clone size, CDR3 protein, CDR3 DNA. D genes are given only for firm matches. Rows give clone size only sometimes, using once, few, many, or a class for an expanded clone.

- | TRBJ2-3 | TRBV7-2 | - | CASSGPVTDTQYF | TGTGCCAGCAGCGGTCCGGTCACAGATACGCAGTATTTT
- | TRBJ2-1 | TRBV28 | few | CASSLQNSYNEQFF | TGTGCCAGCAGTTTACAAAACTCCTACAATGAGCAGTTCTTC
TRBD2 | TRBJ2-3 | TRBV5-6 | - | CASSDRLASLVTQYF | TGTGCCAGCAGCGACCGACTAGCGTCCCTAGTAACGCAGTATTTT
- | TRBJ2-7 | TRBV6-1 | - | CASSGRSPPYEQYF | TGTGCCAGCAGTGGTCGTTCCCCTCCCTACGAGCAGTACTTC
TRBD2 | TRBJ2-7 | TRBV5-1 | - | CASSAGLAGRYEQYF | TGCGCCAGCAGCGCGGGACTAGCGGGAAGGTACGAGCAGTACTTC
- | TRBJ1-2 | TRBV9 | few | CASSAQSRYTF | TGTGCCAGCAGCGCCCAAAGCCGCTACACCTTC
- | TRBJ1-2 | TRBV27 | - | CASSAGRSPRGYTF | TGTGCCAGCAGTGCGGGACGGTCCCCGCGAGGCTACACCTTC
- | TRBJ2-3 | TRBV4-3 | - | CASSQVSFSADTQYF | TGCGCCAGCAGCCAAGTTTCCTTTAGTGCAGATACGCAGTATTTT
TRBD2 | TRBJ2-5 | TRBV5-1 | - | CASSLWLAGEETQYF | TGCGCCAGCAGCTTGTGGTTAGCGGGAGAAGAGACCCAGTACTTC
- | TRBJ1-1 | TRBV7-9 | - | CASSLDYGRDTKAFF | TGTGCCAGCAGCTTAGACTACGGCAGGGATACTAAAGCTTTCTTT
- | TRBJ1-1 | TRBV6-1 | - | CASTKEARTEAFF | TGTGCCAGCACCAAAGAGGCGCGGACTGAAGCTTTCTTT
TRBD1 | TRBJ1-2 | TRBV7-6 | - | CASHPGGGVNYGYTF | TGTGCCAGCCACCCAGGGGGCGGGGTTAACTATGGCTACACCTTC
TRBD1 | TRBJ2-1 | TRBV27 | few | CASSLTGQGRGEQFF | TGTGCCAGCAGTCTAACAGGACAGGGTAGGGGTGAGCAGTTCTTC
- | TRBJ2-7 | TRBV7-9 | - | CASSSGEGDGVNYEQYF | TGTGCCAGCAGCTCAGGTGAAGGGGACGGAGTCAACTACGAGCAGTACTTC
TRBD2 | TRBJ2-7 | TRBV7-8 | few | CASSPGLAAYEQYF | TGTGCCAGCAGCCCGGGACTAGCGGCCTACGAGCAGTACTTC
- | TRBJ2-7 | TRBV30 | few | CAWSGAGISSYEQYF | TGTGCCTGGAGTGGTGCGGGCATAAGCTCCTACGAGCAGTACTTC
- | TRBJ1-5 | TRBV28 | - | CASVGAVVYNQPQHF | TGTGCCAGCGTGGGGGCCGTAGTTTACAATCAGCCCCAGCATTTT
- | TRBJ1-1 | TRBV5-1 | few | CASSLGTRNTEAFF | TGCGCCAGCAGCTTGGGGACAAGGAACACTGAAGCTTTCTTT
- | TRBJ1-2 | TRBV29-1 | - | CSGTGYGAYGYTF | TGCAGCGGGACCGGGTACGGGGCCTATGGCTACACCTTC
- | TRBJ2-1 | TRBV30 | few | CAWQRPGAYNEQFF | TGTGCCTGGCAACGGCCGGGAGCCTACAATGAGCAGTTCTTC
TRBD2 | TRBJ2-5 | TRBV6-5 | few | CASGPSGTGETQYF | TGTGCCAGCGGTCCCAGCGGGACGGGGGAGACCCAGTACTTC
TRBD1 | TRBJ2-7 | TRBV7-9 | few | CASSSAPGTVPYEQYF | TGTGCCAGCAGCTCGGCGCCCGGGACAGTGCCTTACGAGCAGTACTTC
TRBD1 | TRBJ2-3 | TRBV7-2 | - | CASSLLGQGFTDTQYF | TGTGCCAGCAGCTTATTAGGACAGGGGTTTACAGATACGCAGTATTTT
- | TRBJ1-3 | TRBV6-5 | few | CASSPGFGEVSF | TGTGCCAGCAGTCCCGGCTTTGGGGAGGTCTCCTTT
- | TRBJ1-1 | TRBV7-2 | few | CASSAGQNTEAFF | TGTGCCAGCAGCGCAGGTCAGAACACTGAAGCTTTCTTT
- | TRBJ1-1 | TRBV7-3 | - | CASSARGGNTEAFF | TGTGCCAGCAGCGCGAGGGGGGGGAACACTGAAGCTTTCTTT
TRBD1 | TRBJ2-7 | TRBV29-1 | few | CSVQGAGYEQYF | TGCAGCGTTCAGGGGGCGGGTTACGAGCAGTACTTC
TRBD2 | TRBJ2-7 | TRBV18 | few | CASSPLGTSGRAGEQYF | TGTGCCAGCTCACCACTTGGGACTAGCGGGAGGGCCGGCGAGCAGTACTTC
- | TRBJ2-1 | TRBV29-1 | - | CSVPDSQNEQFF | TGCAGCGTTCCGGACAGCCAGAATGAGCAGTTCTTC
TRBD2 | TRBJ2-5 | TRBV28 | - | CASRRAGGPGWETQYF | TGTGCCAGCAGGAGGGCGGGAGGGCCGGGGTGGGAGACCCAGTACTTC
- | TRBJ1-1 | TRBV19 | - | CASSIAGTEAFF | TGTGCCAGTAGTATCGCCGGGACTGAAGCTTTCTTT
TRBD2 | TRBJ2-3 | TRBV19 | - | CASRSSGRSTDTQYF | TGTGCCAGTAGGTCGAGCGGGAGGAGCACAGATACGCAGTATTTT
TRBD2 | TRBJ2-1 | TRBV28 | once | CASTHLEAGGRGAPYNEQFF | TGTGCCAGCACTCACCTGGAAGCGGGAGGGCGGGGGGCACCCTACAATGAGCAGTTCTTC
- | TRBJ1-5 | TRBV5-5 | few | CASSLASAGHNQPQHF | TGTGCCAGCAGCCTCGCTTCAGCAGGGCACAATCAGCCCCAGCATTTT
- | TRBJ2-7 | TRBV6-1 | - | CALSRDLSSYEQYF | TGTGCCTTGTCAAGGGACCTGAGCTCCTACGAGCAGTACTTC
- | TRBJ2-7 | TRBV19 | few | CASSMAGRDEQYF | TGTGCCAGTAGTATGGCAGGGCGCGACGAGCAGTACTTC
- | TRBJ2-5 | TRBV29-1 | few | CSVVTVGEVETQYF | TGCAGCGTTGTAACGGTAGGGGAAGTAGAGACCCAGTACTTC
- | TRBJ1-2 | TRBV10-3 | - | CASYAWEGMNYGYTF | TGTGCCTCTTATGCCTGGGAGGGAATGAACTATGGCTATACCTTC
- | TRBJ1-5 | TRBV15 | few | CATSREVVRGATNQPQHF | TGTGCCACCAGCAGAGAAGTGGTACGCGGGGCTACCAATCAGCCCCAGCATTTT
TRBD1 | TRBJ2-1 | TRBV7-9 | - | CASSSHTGAYNEQFF | TGTGCCAGCAGCTCACATACAGGGGCATACAATGAGCAGTTCTTC
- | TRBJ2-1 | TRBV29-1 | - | CSVTVYNEQFF | TGCAGCGTTACAGTCTACAATGAGCAGTTCTTC
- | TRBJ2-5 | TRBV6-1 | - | CASRTGGAVETQYF | TGTGCCAGCAGAACAGGGGGGGCGGTGGAGACCCAGTACTTC
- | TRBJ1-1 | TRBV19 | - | CASSWGGAMNTEAFF | TGTGCCAGTAGCTGGGGGGGCGCTATGAACACTGAAGCTTTCTTT
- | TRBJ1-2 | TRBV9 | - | CASSAAGYGYTF | TGTGCCAGCAGCGCCGCAGGGTACGGCTACACCTTC
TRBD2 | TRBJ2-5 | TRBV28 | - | CASSRLAQETQYF | TGTGCCAGCAGCCGACTAGCTCAGGAGACCCAGTACTTC
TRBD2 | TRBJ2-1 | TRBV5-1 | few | CASSITGTRGYNEQFF | TGCGCCAGCAGCATTACCGGGACTAGGGGTTACAATGAGCAGTTCTTC
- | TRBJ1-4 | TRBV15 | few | CATSRDLRLRATNEKLFF | TGTGCCACCAGCAGAGATCTACGTTTACGCGCAACTAATGAAAAACTGTTTTTT
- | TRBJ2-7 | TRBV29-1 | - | CSHHRQAYEQYF | TGCAGCCACCATCGGCAGGCCTACGAGCAGTACTTC
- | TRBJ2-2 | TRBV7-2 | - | CASSIVPAPNTGELFF | TGTGCCAGCAGCATAGTCCCTGCCCCGAACACCGGGGAGCTGTTTTTT
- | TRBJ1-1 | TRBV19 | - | CASSEGGTEAFF | TGTGCCAGTAGTGAAGGGGGCACTGAAGCTTTCTTT
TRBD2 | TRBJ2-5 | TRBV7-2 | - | CASSLARLAGVETQYF | TGTGCCAGCAGCTTAGCGAGGCTAGCGGGAGTAGAGACCCAGTACTTC
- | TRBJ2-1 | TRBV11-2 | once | CASSFKRLVGDEQFF | TGTGCCAGCAGCTTTAAGCGGCTCGTTGGGGATGAGCAGTTCTTC
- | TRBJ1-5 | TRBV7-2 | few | CASSLVGYQPQHF | TGTGCCAGCAGCTTAGTTGGGTATCAGCCCCAGCATTTT